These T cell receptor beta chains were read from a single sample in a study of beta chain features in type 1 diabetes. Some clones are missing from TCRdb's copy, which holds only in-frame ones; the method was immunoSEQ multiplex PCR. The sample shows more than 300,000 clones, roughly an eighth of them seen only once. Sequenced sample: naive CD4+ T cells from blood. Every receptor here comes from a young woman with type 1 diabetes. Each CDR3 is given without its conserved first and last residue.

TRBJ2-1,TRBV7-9,ASCTQGFYNEQF
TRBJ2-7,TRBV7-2,ASSLRGTGGYEQY
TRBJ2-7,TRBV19,ASSRQGGYEQY
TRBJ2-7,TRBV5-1,ASSLDDSGSRNEQY
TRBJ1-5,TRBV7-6,ASSSPDQPQH
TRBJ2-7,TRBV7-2,ASSFQYEQY
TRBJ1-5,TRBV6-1,ASTGSNQPQH
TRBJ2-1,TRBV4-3,ASSQASGLRGQF
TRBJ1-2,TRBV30,AWSVLRGYT
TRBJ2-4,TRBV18,ASSPGAKNIQY
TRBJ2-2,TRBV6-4,ASSPFRASGNTGELF
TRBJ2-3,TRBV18,ASSPTSRTDTQY
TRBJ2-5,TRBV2,ASSLDFVGTQY
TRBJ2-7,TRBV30,AWSVTGAYEQY
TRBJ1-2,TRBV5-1,ASSSTPGQGISYT
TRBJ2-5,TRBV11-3,ASSPPAGTGPRETQY
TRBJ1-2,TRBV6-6,ASSYSFYSNYGYT
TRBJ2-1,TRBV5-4,ASSFLDSYNEQF
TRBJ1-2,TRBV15,ATSRDVTATGYGYT
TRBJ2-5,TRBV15,ATSRDRGYQETQY
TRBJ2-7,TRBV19,ASSIGANYEQY
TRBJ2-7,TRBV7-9,ASSLRTSGSFEQY
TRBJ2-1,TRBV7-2,ASSLLLEPF
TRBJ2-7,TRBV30,AWRGSGSGEQY
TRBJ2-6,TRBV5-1,ASSFPGGANVLT
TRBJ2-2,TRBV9,ASRSGEWFGTGELF
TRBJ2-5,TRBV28,ASSQSFLLGTGVKTQY
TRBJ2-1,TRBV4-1,ASSHRGGATYNEQF
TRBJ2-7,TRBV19,ATSTGVSYEQY
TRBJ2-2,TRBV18,ASSPTESYTGELF
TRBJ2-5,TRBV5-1,ASSLREETQY
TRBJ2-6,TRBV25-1,ASSGGRFRSGANVLT
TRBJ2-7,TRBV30,AWGLAGGRSEQY
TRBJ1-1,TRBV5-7,ASSQDRVGAF
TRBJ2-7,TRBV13,ASSFGGGTYEQY
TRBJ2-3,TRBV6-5,ASSYWSGTSTDTQY
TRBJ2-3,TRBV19,ASRLSGFTDTQY
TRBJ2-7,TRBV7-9,ASSSRDRGIYEQY
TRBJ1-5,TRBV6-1,AGGFNQPQH
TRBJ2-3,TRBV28,ASSSIAGKSTDTQY
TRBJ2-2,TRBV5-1,ASSVLNTGELF
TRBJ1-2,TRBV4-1,ASSQDRANYGYT
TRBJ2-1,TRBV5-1,ASSLGRLYNEQF
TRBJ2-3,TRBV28,ASSPPGQGYTDTQY
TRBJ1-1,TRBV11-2,ASSSQGSTEAF
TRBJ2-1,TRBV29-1,SAGLAAYNEQF
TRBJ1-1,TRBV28,ASSSTGGQNTEAF
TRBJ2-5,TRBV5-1,ASSLQRGSGEETQY
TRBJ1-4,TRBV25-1,ASRPNDNQLF
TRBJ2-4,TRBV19,ASSVQGLAKNIQY
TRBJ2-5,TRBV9,ASSVAAGRETQY
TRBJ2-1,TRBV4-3,ASSQDRAGSANEQF
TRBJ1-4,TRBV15,ATSIADGGKLF
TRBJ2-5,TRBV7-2,ASSFVAGGRETQY
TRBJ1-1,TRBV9,ASSVVSGYEAF
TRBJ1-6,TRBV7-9,ASSSTQGAFNSPLH